This TCR beta chain stems from a study of shared clonotypes between healthy human individuals. Turning to this clone: Its antigen is currently unknown. The sample holds other DNA sequences that translate to the same CDR3.

The authors ran the assay at deep level. Measured with immunoSEQ multiplex PCR; TCRdb has only the in-frame clones, and not every one. This sample has some 1.4 million clones, with 95% to 97% found just once. General study findings and limits: The study found lower generation probabilities in non-shared clonotypes than in those shared by all four donors. How much donors shared clonotypes was expected to be affected by sequencing depth.

From CD4+ cells came CD45RA+ naive and CD45RA-negative memory subsets. Germline CDR1 and CDR2: SGDLS and YYNGEE. This CDR3 region has 15 residues. Trimming took 3 bases from V and 0 from J, leaving 10 bases between them. The material sequenced was naive CD4+ T cells sorted from blood. Subset indicated: CD45RA+ positively selected. The receptor comes from a man aged 25-45 years in good health. The rearrangement uses TRBV9 and TRBJ1-3; D gene uncertain. CDR3 protein: CASSAGRSSGNTIYF. The CDR3 DNA follows: TGTGCCAGCAGCGCCGGGAGGTCCTCTGGAAACACCATATATTTT.